This entry is about one T cell receptor beta chain. What it binds is not known. The sample originates from a study of immune evolution from preneoplasia to lung adenocarcinoma. Profiled with immunoSEQ multiplex PCR; TCRdb holds only in-frame clones, not every one. The sample lists 3,700 or so clones, 82% seen once, with over 6.5% in the top ten. Resections took place in Japan or China from about 2014 to 2018. The J segment lost 2 bases and the V segment lost 4 bases, leaving 16 bases of the junction unmatched. The CDR3 covers 19 residues. Per the germline V gene, CDR1 is SGHRS and CDR2 is YFSETQ. Regarding the study as a whole: Clonality was highest in normal lung, lower in later-stage lesions apparently.

This clonotype was obtained from a person aged 65-85 years with invasive lung adenocarcinoma. Material: FFPE invasive lung adenocarcinoma tissue. The chain is built from TRBV5-1 and TRBJ2-2; 8 positions match TRBD1. CDR3: CASSPLFVPGGLNTGELFF. In DNA form, the CDR3 reads TGCGCCAGCAGCCCCCTCTTTGTCCCAGGGGGCCTAAACACCGGGGAGCTGTTTTTT.